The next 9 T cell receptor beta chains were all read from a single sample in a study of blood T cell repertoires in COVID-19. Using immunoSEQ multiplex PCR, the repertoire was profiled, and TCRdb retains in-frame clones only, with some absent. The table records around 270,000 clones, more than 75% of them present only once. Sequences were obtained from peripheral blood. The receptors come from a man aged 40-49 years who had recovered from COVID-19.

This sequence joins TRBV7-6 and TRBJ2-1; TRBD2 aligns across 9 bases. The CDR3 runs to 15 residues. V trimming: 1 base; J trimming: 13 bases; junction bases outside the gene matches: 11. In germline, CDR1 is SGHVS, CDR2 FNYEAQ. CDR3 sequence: CASSLVERGEGEQFF. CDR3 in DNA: TGTGCCAGCAGCTTAGTCGAGCGGGGGGAGGGGGAACAGTTCTTC.

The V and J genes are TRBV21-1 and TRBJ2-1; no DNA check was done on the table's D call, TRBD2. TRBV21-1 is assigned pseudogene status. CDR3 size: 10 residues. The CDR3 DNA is TGTGCCAGCAACCGCGGGGCCCAGTTCTTC. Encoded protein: CASNRGAQFF.

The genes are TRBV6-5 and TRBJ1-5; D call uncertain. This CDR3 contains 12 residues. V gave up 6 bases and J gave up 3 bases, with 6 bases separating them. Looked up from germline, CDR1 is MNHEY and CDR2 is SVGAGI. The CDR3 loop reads CASSGINQPQHF. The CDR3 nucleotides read TGTGCCAGCAGCGGGATCAATCAGCCCCAGCATTTT.

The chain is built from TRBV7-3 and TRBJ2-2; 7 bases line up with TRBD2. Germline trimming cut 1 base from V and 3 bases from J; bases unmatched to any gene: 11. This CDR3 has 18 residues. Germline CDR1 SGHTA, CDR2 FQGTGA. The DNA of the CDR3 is TGTGCCAGCAGCTTAAGGAGAGGAGCGGGATCTTACACCGGGGAGCTGTTTTTT. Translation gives CASSLRRGAGSYTGELFF. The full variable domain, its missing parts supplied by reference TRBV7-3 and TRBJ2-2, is GAGVSQTPSNKVTEKGKYVELRCDPISGHTALYWYRQSLGQGPEFLIYFQGTGAADDSGLPNDRFFAVRPEGSVSTLKIQRTERGDSAVYLCASSLRRGAGSYTGELFFGEGSRLTVL.

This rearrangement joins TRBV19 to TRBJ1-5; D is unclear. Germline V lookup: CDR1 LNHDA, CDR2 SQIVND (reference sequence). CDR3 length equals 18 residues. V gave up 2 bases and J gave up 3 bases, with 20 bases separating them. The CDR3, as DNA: TGTGCCAGTAGTATATATCGGAGGAGGGATATAGACAATCAGCCCCAGCATTTT. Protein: CASSIYRRRDIDNQPQHF.

CDR3 DNA sequence: TGTGCCAGCAGCCCCGGACAGGGGCCTGCCTACGAGCAGTACTTC. Its translation: CASSPGQGPAYEQYF. The chain combines TRBV9 with TRBJ2-7; 9 bases align to TRBD1. CDR3 length: 15 amino acids. Germline CDR1 is SGDLS and CDR2 is YYNGEE. V lost 4 bases, J lost 2 bases, and 7 bases stayed unmatched.

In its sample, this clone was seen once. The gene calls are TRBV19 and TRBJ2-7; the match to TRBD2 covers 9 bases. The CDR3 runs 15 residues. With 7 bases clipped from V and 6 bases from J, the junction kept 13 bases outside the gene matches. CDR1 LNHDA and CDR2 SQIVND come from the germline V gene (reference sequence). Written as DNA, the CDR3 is TGTGCCAGTACGAAGGACCCAGCGGGAGGTTCCGAGCAGTACTTC. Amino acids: CASTKDPAGGSEQYF.

The CDR3 DNA reads as TGTGCCACACACTCGACACCCCACGAGCAGTACTTC. It codes for CATHSTPHEQYF. The chain joins TRBV6-5 to TRBJ2-7; D ambiguous. Trimming shortened V by 10 bases and J by 5 bases, and 15 bases separated the two germline ends. From germline, CDR1 is MNHEY and CDR2 SVGAGI. The CDR3 is 12 amino acids.

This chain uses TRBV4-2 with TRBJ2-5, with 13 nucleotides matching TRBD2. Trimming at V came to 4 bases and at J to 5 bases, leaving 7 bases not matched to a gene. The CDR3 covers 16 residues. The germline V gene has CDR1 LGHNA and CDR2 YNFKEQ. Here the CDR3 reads CASSRALAGGGETQYF. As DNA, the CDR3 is TGTGCCAGCAGCCGGGCACTAGCGGGAGGGGGGGAGACCCAGTACTTC.